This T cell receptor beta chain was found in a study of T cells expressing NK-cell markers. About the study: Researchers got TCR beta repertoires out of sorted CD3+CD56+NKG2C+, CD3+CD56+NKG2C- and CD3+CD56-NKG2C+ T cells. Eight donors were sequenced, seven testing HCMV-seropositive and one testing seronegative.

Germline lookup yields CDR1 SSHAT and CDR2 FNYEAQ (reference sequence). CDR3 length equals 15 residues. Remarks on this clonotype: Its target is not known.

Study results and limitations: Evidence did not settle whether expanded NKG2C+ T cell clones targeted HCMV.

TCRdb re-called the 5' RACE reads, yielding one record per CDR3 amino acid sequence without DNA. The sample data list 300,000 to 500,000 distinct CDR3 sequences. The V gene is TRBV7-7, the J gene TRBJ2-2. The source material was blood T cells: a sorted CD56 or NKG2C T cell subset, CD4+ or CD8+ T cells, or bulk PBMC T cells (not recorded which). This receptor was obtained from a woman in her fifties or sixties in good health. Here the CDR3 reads CASSYSGTNTGELFF.